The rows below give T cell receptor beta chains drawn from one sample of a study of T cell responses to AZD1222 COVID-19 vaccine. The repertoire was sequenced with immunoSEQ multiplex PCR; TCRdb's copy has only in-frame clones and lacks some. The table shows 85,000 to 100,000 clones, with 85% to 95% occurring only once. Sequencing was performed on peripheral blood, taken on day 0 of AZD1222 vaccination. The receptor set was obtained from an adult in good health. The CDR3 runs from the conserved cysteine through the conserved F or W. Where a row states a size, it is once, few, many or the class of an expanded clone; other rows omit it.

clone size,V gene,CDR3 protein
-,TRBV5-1,CASFPAPWGYEQYF
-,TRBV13,CASSLNMGSYEQYF
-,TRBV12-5,CASGFTRDRGSGELFF
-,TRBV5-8,CASSLDRGLGATQYF
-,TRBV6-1,CASSEALRGSGGRHTGELFF
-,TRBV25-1,CASSATGMNTEAFF
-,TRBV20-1,CSARLQIGYTF
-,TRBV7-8,CASSEQGSNYGYTF
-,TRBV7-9,CASSLRGEAFF
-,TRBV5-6,CASSIRTGVNTGELFF
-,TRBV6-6,CASSSQGRGNSPLHF
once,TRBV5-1,CASSPQPQGTNEKLFF
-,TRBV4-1,CASSHSGSGGTPYEQYF
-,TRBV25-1,CASSERGDPEAFF
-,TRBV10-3,CAIRNPAGGFSYNEQFF
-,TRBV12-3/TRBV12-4,CASRNSGEAFF
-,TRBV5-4,CASSLIKGRSTDTQYF
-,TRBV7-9,CASSLVADPRTDTQYF
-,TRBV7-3,CASSPSTGSVYNEQFF
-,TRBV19,CASSISRGAVEQYF
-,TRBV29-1,CSGEDRGGPDTQYF
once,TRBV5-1,CASSLAAGGSYEQYF
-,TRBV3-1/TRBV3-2,CASSPQQDYGYTF
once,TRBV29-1,CSVTSSGHSSEAFF
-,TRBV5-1,CASSGFASGHEQYF
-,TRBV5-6,CASSLAGGQNYGYTF
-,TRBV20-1,CSASRPSTDTQYF
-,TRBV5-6,CASSLNQETQYF
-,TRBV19,CASSIWGTGVGTDTQYF
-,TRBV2,CASSVTGNEKLFF
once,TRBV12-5,CASGNRDLSYGYTF
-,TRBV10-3,CAIRQGGEEKLFF
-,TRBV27,CASREGSYNEQFF
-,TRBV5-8,CASSVGRPGGYEQYF
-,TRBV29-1,CSVAGYSNQPQHF
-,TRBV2,CASSGRDFLYGYTF
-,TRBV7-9,CASSLKPFHDTDHQPQHF
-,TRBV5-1,CASSPGPSPYTGELFF
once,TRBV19,CASSRRGEGGYTF
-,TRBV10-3,CAAWGQEPKAPYGYTF
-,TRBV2,CASSRDRGKGQPQHF
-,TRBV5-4,CASSLKTTNTGELFF
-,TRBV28,CASSLVATEAFF
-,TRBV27,CASSLSSGGSPYEQYF
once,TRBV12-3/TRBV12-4,CASSFTGTEAFF
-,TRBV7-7,CASSLKVGSEQYF
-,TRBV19,CASSIASGRNNEQFF